This record concerns one T cell receptor beta chain sequence. The sample comes from a study of blood T cell repertoires in COVID-19. Background on the study: The United States, Italy and Spain supplied acute and convalescent COVID-19 samples. In each case, the material was cDNA or gDNA derived from T cells, B-cell-depleted T cells, or PBMCs.

Trimming pared 6 bases from V and 0 bases from J, leaving 15 bases between. CDR3 length: 15 amino acids. Germline CDR1 is KGHSH and CDR2 is LQKENI. As handled by the study authors: Estimation of nucleated cell counts was performed using reference gene primer amplification. Sequenced by immunoSEQ multiplex PCR; TCRdb stores in-frame clones only, minus some. That table furnishes V, J and clone size, whereas the DNA furnished D and trimming. The table has 270,000 or so clones, under 90% seen once. The clonotype comes from a woman in her thirties or forties who had recovered from COVID-19. The sample was peripheral blood. The rearrangement joins TRBV18 to TRBJ2-7, with TRBD2 as a possible D gene (5 bases). CDR3 residues: CASSSGSGASYEQYF. The CDR3, as DNA: TGTGCCAGCTCCTCGGGGAGCGGAGCCTCCTACGAGCAGTACTTC.